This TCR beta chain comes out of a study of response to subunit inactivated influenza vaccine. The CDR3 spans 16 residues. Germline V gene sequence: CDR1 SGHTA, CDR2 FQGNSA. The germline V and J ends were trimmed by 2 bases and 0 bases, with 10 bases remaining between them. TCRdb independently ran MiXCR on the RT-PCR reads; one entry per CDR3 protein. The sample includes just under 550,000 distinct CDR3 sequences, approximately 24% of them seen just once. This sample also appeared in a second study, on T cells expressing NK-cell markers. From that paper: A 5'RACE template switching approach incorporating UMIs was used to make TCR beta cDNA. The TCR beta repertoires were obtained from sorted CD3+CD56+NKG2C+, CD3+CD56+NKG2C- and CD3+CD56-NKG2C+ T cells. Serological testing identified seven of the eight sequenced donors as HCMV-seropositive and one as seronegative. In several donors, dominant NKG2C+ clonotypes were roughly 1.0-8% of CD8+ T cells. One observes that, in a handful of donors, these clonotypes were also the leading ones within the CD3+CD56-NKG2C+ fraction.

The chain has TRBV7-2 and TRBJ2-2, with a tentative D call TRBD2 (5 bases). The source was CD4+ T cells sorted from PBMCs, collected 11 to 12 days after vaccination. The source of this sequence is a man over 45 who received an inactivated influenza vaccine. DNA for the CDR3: TGTGCCAGCAGCTTAAGCGGCAGTACGAACACCGGGGAGCTGTTTTTT. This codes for CASSLSGSTNTGELFF.